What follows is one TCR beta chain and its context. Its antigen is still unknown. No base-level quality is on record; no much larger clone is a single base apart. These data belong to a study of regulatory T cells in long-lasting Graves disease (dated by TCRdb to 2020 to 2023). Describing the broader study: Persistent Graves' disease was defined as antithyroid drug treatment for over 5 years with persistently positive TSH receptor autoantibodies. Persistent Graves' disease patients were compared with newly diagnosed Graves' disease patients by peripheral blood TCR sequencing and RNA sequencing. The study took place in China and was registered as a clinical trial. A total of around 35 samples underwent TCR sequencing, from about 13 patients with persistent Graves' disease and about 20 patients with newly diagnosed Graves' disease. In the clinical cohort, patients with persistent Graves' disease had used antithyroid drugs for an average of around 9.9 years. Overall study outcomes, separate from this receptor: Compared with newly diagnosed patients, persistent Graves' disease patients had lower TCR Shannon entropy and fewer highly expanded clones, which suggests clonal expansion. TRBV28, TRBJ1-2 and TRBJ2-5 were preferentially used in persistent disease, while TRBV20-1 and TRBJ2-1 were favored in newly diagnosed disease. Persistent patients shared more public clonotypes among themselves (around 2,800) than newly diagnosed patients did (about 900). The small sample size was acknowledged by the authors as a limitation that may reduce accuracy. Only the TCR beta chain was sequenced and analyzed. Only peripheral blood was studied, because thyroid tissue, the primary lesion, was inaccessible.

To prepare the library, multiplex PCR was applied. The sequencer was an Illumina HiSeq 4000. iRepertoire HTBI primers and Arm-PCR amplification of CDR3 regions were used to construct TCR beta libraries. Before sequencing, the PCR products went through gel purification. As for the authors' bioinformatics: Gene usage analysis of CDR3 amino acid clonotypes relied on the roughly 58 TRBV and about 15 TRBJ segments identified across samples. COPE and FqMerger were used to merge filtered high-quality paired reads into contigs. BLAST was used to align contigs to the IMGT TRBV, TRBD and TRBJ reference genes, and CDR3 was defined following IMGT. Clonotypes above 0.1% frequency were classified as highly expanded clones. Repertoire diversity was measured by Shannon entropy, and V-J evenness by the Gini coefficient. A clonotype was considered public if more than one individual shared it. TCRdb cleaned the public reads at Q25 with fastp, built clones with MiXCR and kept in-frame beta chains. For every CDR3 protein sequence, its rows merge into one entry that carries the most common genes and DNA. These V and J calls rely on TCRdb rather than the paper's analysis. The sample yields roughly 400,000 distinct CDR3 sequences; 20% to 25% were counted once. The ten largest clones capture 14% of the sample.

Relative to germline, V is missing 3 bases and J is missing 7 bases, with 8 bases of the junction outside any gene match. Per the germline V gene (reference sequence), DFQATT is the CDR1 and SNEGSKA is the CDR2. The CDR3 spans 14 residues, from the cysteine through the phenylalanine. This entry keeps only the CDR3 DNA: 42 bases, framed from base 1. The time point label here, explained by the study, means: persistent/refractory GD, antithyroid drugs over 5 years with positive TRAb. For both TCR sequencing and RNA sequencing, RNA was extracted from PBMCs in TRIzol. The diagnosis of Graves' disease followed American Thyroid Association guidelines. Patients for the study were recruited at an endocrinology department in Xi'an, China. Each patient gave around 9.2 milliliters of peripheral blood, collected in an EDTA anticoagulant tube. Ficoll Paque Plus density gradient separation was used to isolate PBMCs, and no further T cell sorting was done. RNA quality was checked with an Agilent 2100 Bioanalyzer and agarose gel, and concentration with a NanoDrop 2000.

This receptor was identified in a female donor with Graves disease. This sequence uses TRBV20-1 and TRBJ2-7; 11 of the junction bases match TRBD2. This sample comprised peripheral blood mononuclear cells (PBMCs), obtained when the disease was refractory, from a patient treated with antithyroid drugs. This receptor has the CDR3 CSASSSSSGREQYF. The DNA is TGCAGTGCTAGTAGTAGTTCTAGCGGGAGGGAGCAGTACTTC.